One and the same sample provided the 32 T cell receptor beta chains below, sequenced in a study of response to subunit inactivated influenza vaccine (dated by TCRdb to between 2017 and 2018). To prepare the library, RT-PCR was applied. The instrument was an Illumina HiSeq 2500. The public reads were reprocessed in TCRdb via fastp at Q25 and MiXCR, keeping in-frame beta chains. Rows merge per CDR3 protein into single entries with the most common DNA and genes. A total of around 570,000 distinct CDR3 sequences appear in this sample, approximately 10% of them only once. The ten largest account for about 10% of the sample. The same data also contributed to another study, on T cells expressing NK-cell markers. That second publication adds: TCR beta cDNA libraries were prepared using 5'RACE template switching, which introduced a universal primer site and unique molecular identifiers.

Sequencing used PBMCs from blood, obtained on the day of vaccination. The origin of the receptors is a man between 45 and 60 years old who received an inactivated influenza vaccine. Donor details come from another sample of the same person, matched by shared clones.

V is TRBV20-1 and J is TRBJ2-3; 10 bases align to TRBD1. Germline loops: CDR1 DFQATT, CDR2 SNEGSKA (reference sequence). Trimming at V came to 1 base and at J to 4 bases, leaving 5 bases not matched to a gene. This CDR3 is built from 15 residues. CDR3 in amino acids: CSARGDRGSADTQYF. The DNA for the CDR3 is TGCAGTGCTAGAGGGGACAGGGGATCGGCAGATACGCAGTATTTT.

This clonotype was seen a handful of times. The chain is built from TRBV4-3 and TRBJ2-1; unclear D gene. Germline V CDR1 and CDR2: LGHNA, YSLEER. V lost 0 bases and J lost 3, with 9 bases in between. The CDR3 has 15 amino acids. CDR3 residues: CASSQDGANYNEQFF. In DNA form, the CDR3 reads TGCGCCAGCAGCCAAGATGGCGCGAACTACAATGAGCAGTTCTTC.

This clonotype has only a few counts. V is TRBV4-2 and J is TRBJ1-3; D gene uncertain. The CDR3 has 16 amino acids. Germline assignment: CDR1 LGHNA and CDR2 YNFKEQ. Trimming pared 1 base from V and 0 bases from J, leaving 10 bases between. The CDR3 DNA sequence: TGTGCCAGCAGCCAAGTTGGGGATCTCTCTGGAAACACCATATATTTT. This encodes CASSQVGDLSGNTIYF.

The chain joins TRBV12-3 or TRBV12-4 to TRBJ2-5; TRBD2 is a possible D gene (5 bases). With 7 bases removed from V and 1 base from J, the gap between germline ends came to 13 bases. The CDR3 covers 14 residues. CDR3 DNA: TGTGCCAGCACCCTTACTCGGGGCCAAGAGACCCAGTACTTC. Protein: CASTLTRGQETQYF.

In DNA form, the CDR3 reads TGTGCCAGCACTCTTCCGGTCACCGGGGAGCTGTTTTTT. Translated, it gives CASTLPVTGELFF. The gene calls are TRBV6-1 and TRBJ2-2; no firm D call. The germline V gene has CDR1 MNHNS and CDR2 SASEGT. CDR3 length: 13 amino acids. The ends were cut back, 7 bases at V and 4 bases at J, with 10 bases in the middle.

This clonotype was counted only a few times. The chain employs TRBV7-2 and TRBJ2-7; 12 nucleotides line up with TRBD2. V shed 0 bases, J shed 3 bases, and the junction held 3 bases outside the gene matches. Per the germline V gene, CDR1 is SGHTA and CDR2 is FQGNSA. This CDR3 spans 16 amino acids. DNA for the CDR3: TGTGCCAGCAGCTTAGCGGCGACTAGCGGGGGCTACGAGCAGTACTTC. Protein sequence: CASSLAATSGGYEQYF.

In its sample, this clonotype was seen a few times. The V and J genes are TRBV29-1 and TRBJ2-4; 7 bases agree with TRBD1. Trimming took 7 bases from V and 0 from J; bases not matched to a gene: 30. The CDR3 length is 22 residues. Per the germline V gene, CDR1 is SQVTM and CDR2 is ANQGSEA. As DNA, the CDR3 is TGCAGCGACGGACAGGCAGATCCCTGGCAGGATCTGTTCCTACTAGCCAAAAACATTCAGTACTTC. Translated: CSDGQADPWQDLFLLAKNIQYF.

This clonotype was seen a handful of times. The V call is TRBV10-3, the J call TRBJ1-1; maybe TRBD1 (6 bases). This CDR3 contains 13 residues. Germline CDR1 reads ENHRY; CDR2 reads SYGVKD. V lost 4 bases, J lost 1 base, and 7 bases lay in between. CDR3 in amino acids: CAISAGANTEAFF. As DNA, the CDR3 is TGTGCCATCAGTGCGGGGGCGAACACTGAAGCTTTCTTT.

This sequence joins TRBV5-1 and TRBJ2-7; the match to TRBD2 covers 7 bases. The CDR3 is made up of 15 amino acids. From germline, CDR1 is SGHRS and CDR2 YFSETQ. The ends lost 5 bases at V and 3 bases at J; junction bases unmatched: 11. As DNA, the CDR3 is TGCGCCAGCAGTTACACTAGCGTGAGCTACTACGAGCAGTACTTC. Encoded protein: CASSYTSVSYYEQYF.

The chain is built from TRBV6-5 and TRBJ2-7; tentative D call: TRBD1 (6 bases). This CDR3 has 15 amino acids. Trimming took off 0 bases at V and 2 bases at J, with 11 bases between the two ends. Germline lookup yields CDR1 MNHEY and CDR2 SVGAGI. The CDR3, as DNA: TGTGCCAGCAGTTACTCTTCAGGACAGACCTACGAGCAGTACTTC. It translates to CASSYSSGQTYEQYF.

About this clonotype: With a much larger clone just one base away, this may be a read error. The J gene is TRBJ1-6, the V gene TRBV7-9, with D unclear. In germline, CDR1 is SEHNR, CDR2 FQNEAQ (reference sequence). CDR3 size: 12 residues. Trimming removed 1 base at V and 5 bases at J, with 0 bases between. Written as DNA, the CDR3 is TGTGCCAGCAGCTTAGATAATTCACCCCTCCACTTT. Protein: CASSLDNSPLHF.

V and J are TRBV9 and TRBJ2-2, with 10 positions matching TRBD1. The germline V gene encodes CDR1 SGDLS and CDR2 YYNGEE. The junction had 4 bases not matched to a gene; V was cut back by 1 base and J by 4 bases. The CDR3 loop spans 16 amino acids. Here the CDR3 DNA reads TGTGCCAGCAGCGTAAAGGGACAGGGGCGCACCGGGGAGCTGTTTTTT. The encoded protein is CASSVKGQGRTGELFF.

The chain links TRBV10-3 to TRBJ2-2; 8 bases map to TRBD1. CDR1 and CDR2 (germline): ENHRY, SYGVKD. The V and J ends lost 6 bases and 8 bases, in that order; junction bases with no gene match: 11. The CDR3 sequence is 15 residues long. In DNA, the CDR3 is TGTGCCATCAGGTCGACAGGGGCAAGGGATGGGGAGCTGTTTTTT. As protein: CAIRSTGARDGELFF.

This clonotype was found a few times. J is TRBJ2-5 and V is TRBV7-2; maybe TRBD1 (5 bases). Trimming shortened V by 0 bases and J by 12 bases, and 14 bases separated the two germline ends. Germline V gene sequence: CDR1 SGHTA, CDR2 FQGNSA. CDR3 length: 13 amino acids. CDR3 sequence reads: CASSLAGPQDEYF. CDR3 sequence (DNA): TGTGCCAGCAGCTTAGCCGGACCACAGGACGAGTACTTC. The full variable domain, in which reference TRBV7-2 and TRBJ2-5 provide the parts outside the CDR3, is GAGVSQSPSNKVTEKGKDVELRCDPISGHTALYWYRQSLGQGLEFLIYFQGNSAPDKSGLPSDRFSAERTGGSVSTLTIQRTQQEDSAVYLCASSLAGPQDEYFGPGTRLLVL.

This clonotype was seen more than once but under ten times. The CDR3 bases are TGTGCCAGCAGTACAAGACTAGCGGGGTACCCAAATACGCAGTATTTT. Encoded protein: CASSTRLAGYPNTQYF. V usage is TRBV7-8 and J usage is TRBJ2-3, with 11 bases aligning to TRBD2. V dropped 6 bases and J dropped 7; count of bases not matched to a gene: 12. Germline CDR1 and CDR2: SGHVS and FQNEAQ. The CDR3 has 16 residues.

The chain couples TRBV10-3 to TRBJ1-1; perhaps TRBD1 as D (5 bases). Deletions cut 8 bases from V and 4 bases from J, with 14 bases between. Per germline, CDR1 ENHRY and CDR2 SYGVKD. The CDR3 is 13 amino acids. This CDR3 is CAISGGKGTEAFF. The CDR3 nucleotides read TGTGCCATCTCCGGGGGTAAGGGCACTGAAGCTTTCTTT.

This rearrangement joins TRBV21-1 to TRBJ2-7; the table's D gene call, TRBD2, was not cross checked with the DNA. TRBV21-1 is a listed pseudogene. CDR3 length: 15 residues. This CDR3 reads CASHPQRTSDYEQYF. In DNA, the CDR3 is TGTGCCAGCCATCCCCAAAGGACTAGCGACTACGAGCAGTACTTC.

In its sample, this clonotype was seen a few times. This sequence joins TRBV11-2 and TRBJ2-3, with a weak D call TRBD1 (5 bases). Per germline, CDR1 SGHAT and CDR2 FQNNGV. Trimming shortened V by 4 bases and J by 2 bases, and 10 bases separated the two germline ends. The CDR3 consists of 14 residues. CDR3 sequence: CASSSRQPTDTQYF. The CDR3 coding sequence is TGTGCCAGCAGCTCCAGACAGCCCACAGATACGCAGTATTTT.

This clonotype was counted ten times or more. This chain links TRBV20-1 with TRBJ2-3; 8 positions agree with TRBD2. With 0 bases clipped from V and 5 bases from J, the junction kept 7 bases outside the gene matches. There are 15 residues in the CDR3. Germline V gene data show CDR1 as DFQATT and CDR2 as SNEGSKA (reference sequence). CDR3 in DNA: TGCAGTGCTAGAGATCTGAGAGCGGGAGAAGATACGCAGTATTTT. This encodes CSARDLRAGEDTQYF.

This clonotype was found a few times. The chain carries TRBV29-1 and TRBJ2-7; possibly TRBD1 for D (7 bases). Between the trimmed V and J ends, which lost 4 bases and 3 bases, there was a span of 13 bases. The germline V gene has CDR1 SQVTM and CDR2 ANQGSEA. The CDR3 is 13 residues long. CDR3 sequence: CSVAGGPYYEQYF. CDR3 coding DNA: TGCAGCGTTGCAGGGGGGCCGTACTACGAGCAGTACTTC.

V is TRBV12-3 or TRBV12-4 and J is TRBJ1-6, with D hard to call. This CDR3 has 14 amino acids. V was pared by 5 bases and J by 9 bases, with 14 bases between. The CDR3 loop is CASSETSSTSPLHF. DNA for the CDR3: TGTGCCAGCAGTGAGACGAGTTCTACTTCACCCCTCCACTTT.

This clonotype was recorded a few times. The chain combines TRBV3-1 with TRBJ2-5, with D possibly TRBD1 on 6 matching bases. The germline CDR1 and CDR2 sequences are LGHDT and YNNKEL (reference sequence). The CDR3 spans 15 residues. The germline V and J ends were trimmed by 1 base and 3 bases, with 12 bases remaining between them. The CDR3 reads CASSQGFDRKETQYF. The CDR3 nucleotides read TGTGCCAGCAGCCAAGGATTCGACAGGAAAGAGACCCAGTACTTC.

This sequence joins TRBV20-1 and TRBJ2-5, with 11 bases fitting TRBD2. The CDR3 sequence is 18 residues long. CDR1 and CDR2 (germline): DFQATT, SNEGSKA (reference sequence). J gave up 5 bases and V 4 bases, and 18 bases lay outside the gene matches. CDR3 region: CSATVAGGREAVVETQYF. Here the CDR3 DNA reads TGCAGTGCTACTGTAGCGGGAGGGCGTGAGGCCGTAGTGGAGACCCAGTACTTC.

V usage is TRBV6-5 and J usage is TRBJ2-3, with D possibly TRBD2 on 7 matching bases. V was shortened by 2 bases and J by 12 bases, with 15 bases between the two germline ends. Germline CDR1 reads MNHEY; CDR2 reads SVGAGI. The CDR3 runs to 13 residues. The CDR3 sequence is CASSYQLGGEQYF. The CDR3, as DNA: TGTGCCAGCAGTTACCAATTAGGGGGGGAACAGTATTTT.

The sample holds many counts of this clonotype. The rearrangement links TRBV19 to TRBJ2-7, with D uncertain. Germline CDR1 is LNHDA and CDR2 is SQIVND (reference sequence). The CDR3 covers 15 residues. V lost 5 bases and J 0 bases, leaving 14 bases between the germline ends. Here the CDR3 reads CASSPGLSNSYEQYF. The CDR3 DNA is TGTGCCAGTAGTCCCGGGCTGTCCAACTCCTACGAGCAGTACTTC.

This clonotype was detected many times. This rearrangement joins TRBV7-2 to TRBJ2-7, with a possible D match to TRBD2 (6 bases). Germline V gene sequence: CDR1 SGHTA, CDR2 FQGNSA. This CDR3 is built from 14 residues. Trimming left V 1 base short and J 4 bases short, with 11 bases between. As DNA, the CDR3 is TGTGCCAGCAGCTTAGGACTAGAATCATACGAGCAGTACTTC. The encoded protein is CASSLGLESYEQYF.

This clonotype was seen only a few times. The chain is built from TRBV6-5 and TRBJ1-1, with D hard to call. Trimming shortened V by 6 bases and J by 1 base, and 12 bases separated the two germline ends. The CDR3 length is 14 residues. CDR1 and CDR2 (germline): MNHEY, SVGAGI. In nucleotides, the CDR3 is TGTGCCAGCAGGTACACCAGGTCGAACACTGAAGCTTTCTTT. Translating gives CASRYTRSNTEAFF.

The chain carries TRBV5-1 and TRBJ2-1; 10 bases line up with TRBD2. CDR1 and CDR2 (germline): SGHRS, YFSETQ. With 0 bases clipped from V and 5 bases from J, the junction kept 5 bases outside the gene matches. The CDR3 consists of 16 residues. The CDR3 DNA follows: TGCGCCAGCAGCTTGGGGCTAGCGGGGGCTAACAATGAGCAGTTCTTC. Encoded protein: CASSLGLAGANNEQFF.

This clonotype turned up a few times. The chain combines TRBV28 with TRBJ1-6; 7 nucleotides match TRBD1. The CDR3 has 15 amino acids. J lost 10 bases, V lost 6 bases, and 12 bases had no gene match. In germline, CDR1 is MDHEN, CDR2 SYDVKM. This CDR3 is CASRGYKTGESPLHF. The CDR3 coding sequence is TGTGCCAGCAGGGGGTACAAAACAGGGGAATCACCCCTCCACTTT.

The V and J genes are TRBV30 and TRBJ2-7; no firm D call. Germline V gives CDR1 GTSNPN, CDR2 SVGIG (reference sequence). Trimming stripped 2 bases from V and 2 bases from J, with 4 bases between. The CDR3 extends over 11 amino acids. CDR3 loop: CAWSQAYEQYF. The CDR3, as DNA: TGTGCCTGGAGTCAGGCCTACGAGCAGTACTTC.

There are a few counts of this clonotype. CDR3 residues: CASNPAGGPFQTQYF. DNA for the CDR3: TGTGCCAGCAACCCAGCGGGGGGGCCTTTTCAGACCCAGTACTTC. The V gene is TRBV5-5, the J gene TRBJ2-5; 10 bases fit TRBD2. Germline values: CDR1 SGHKS, CDR2 YYEKEE (reference sequence). This CDR3 is 15 amino acids long. V dropped 6 bases and J dropped 6; count of bases not matched to a gene: 11.

This clonotype came up a few times. This chain uses TRBV15 with TRBJ2-7; weak D call: TRBD2 (5 bases). CDR1 and CDR2 from the germline V gene are LNHNV and YYDKDF (reference sequence). V lost 1 base and J lost 0, with 7 bases in between. The CDR3 totals 14 residues. The CDR3 region is CATSRAGNSYEQYF. The CDR3 nucleotides are TGTGCCACCAGCAGAGCGGGGAACTCCTACGAGCAGTACTTC. Full variable domain (rest looked up from reference TRBV15 and TRBJ2-7): DAMVIQNPRYQVTQFGKPVTLSCSQTLNHNVMYWYQQKSSQAPKLLFHYYDKDFNNEADTPDNFQSRRPNTSFCFLDIRSPGLGDTAMYLCATSRAGNSYEQYFGPGTRLTVT.